The 23 T cell receptor beta chains given below trace back to one sample, sequenced in a study of T cell changes during pregnancy in multiple sclerosis. Data came from immunoSEQ multiplex PCR; TCRdb stores just in-frame clones and leaves some out. The sample records about 53,000 clones, around 90% being singletons. The sequencing used CD4+ T cells from peripheral blood mononuclear cells, collected in the third trimester of pregnancy. The receptor source for this set is a female donor with multiple sclerosis, enrolled in a pregnancy study.

In its sample, this clone was seen a few times. The rearrangement uses TRBV5-1 and TRBJ2-3; 9 nucleotides align to TRBD2. The CDR3 has 17 residues. The ends lost 4 bases at V and 6 bases at J; junction bases unmatched: 15. Germline CDR1 reads SGHRS; CDR2 reads YFSETQ. For the CDR3, the DNA is TGCGCCAGCAGCCCGCTGTTGAGTAGCGGGGGAAACGATACGCAGTATTTT. Translated: CASSPLLSSGGNDTQYF.

This clone was picked up one time. V usage is TRBV5-1 and J usage is TRBJ2-2; 7 bases align to TRBD2. CDR3 length: 15 residues. Germline V gives CDR1 SGHRS, CDR2 YFSETQ. The V gene end was trimmed by 0 bases and the J gene end by 6 bases; junction bases not matched to a gene: 5. The CDR3: CASSLAGGKAGELFF. The CDR3 bases are TGCGCCAGCAGCTTGGCCGGGGGGAAGGCCGGGGAGCTGTTTTTT.

V and J are TRBV7-9 and TRBJ2-7, with D tentatively TRBD2 (6 bases). CDR3 size: 14 residues. The germline gives CDR1 SEHNR, CDR2 FQNEAQ (reference sequence). The V gene lost 7 bases and the J gene lost 9 bases, with 22 bases spanning the gap. CDR3 in amino acids: CASTNAASLGGQYF. CDR3 nucleotide sequence: TGTGCCAGCACCAACGCGGCCAGTTTGGGGGGGCAGTACTTC.

The chain is built from TRBV12-5 and TRBJ2-5, with D tentatively TRBD1 (5 bases). Per germline, CDR1 LGHNT and CDR2 FRNRAP. Trimming removed 2 bases at V and 4 bases at J, with 20 bases between. The CDR3 has 17 amino acids. CDR3 residues: CASGLTAVTVRRETQYF. The DNA for the CDR3 is TGTGCTAGTGGTTTGACAGCCGTGACAGTTCGTCGAGAGACCCAGTACTTC.

The chain is built from TRBV6-5 and TRBJ1-5, with D possibly matching TRBD1 (6 bases). The germline gives CDR1 MNHEY, CDR2 SVGAGI. CDR3 length: 13 amino acids. V was trimmed by 5 bases and J by 4 bases, leaving 9 bases between them. CDR3 sequence: CASSGQQNQPQHF. Written as DNA, the CDR3 is TGTGCCAGCAGTGGACAGCAGAATCAGCCCCAGCATTTT.

This clone was counted a single time. The J gene is TRBJ2-5, the V gene TRBV5-1; 10 nucleotides agree with TRBD1. CDR3 length: 15 residues. CDR1 SGHRS and CDR2 YFSETQ come from the germline V gene. V was clipped by 4 bases and J by 2 bases; unmatched bases: 5. CDR3 sequence reads: CASSRDRGVQETQYF. The CDR3 DNA follows: TGCGCCAGCAGCCGGGACAGGGGAGTTCAAGAGACCCAGTACTTC. Based on the CDR3 plus reference TRBV5-1 and TRBJ2-5, the full variable domain is KAGVTQTPRYLIKTRGQQVTLSCSPISGHRSVSWYQQTPGQGLQFLFEYFSETQRNKGNFPGRFSGRQFSNSRSEMNVSTLELGDSALYLCASSRDRGVQETQYFGPGTRLLVL.

The chain is built from TRBV5-1 and TRBJ1-1; D unclear. Germline CDR1 reads SGHRS; CDR2 reads YFSETQ. V was shortened by 4 bases and J by 4 bases, with 14 bases between the two germline ends. The CDR3 covers 14 residues. The CDR3 nucleotides read TGCGCCAGCAGCCACGGGATTGGGGTCACTGAAGCTTTCTTT. Translation: CASSHGIGVTEAFF.

The J gene is TRBJ1-1, the V gene TRBV10-1, with 7 bases fitting TRBD1. V trimming: 6 bases; J trimming: 0 bases; junction bases outside the gene matches: 1. The CDR3 extends over 13 amino acids. Germline CDR1 is WNHNN and CDR2 is SYGVQD (reference sequence). CDR3 nucleotide sequence: TGCGCCAGCAGGGGACAGATGAACACTGAAGCTTTCTTT. Amino acids: CASRGQMNTEAFF.

The chain recombines TRBV27 with TRBJ1-4, with TRBD1 identical over 7 bases. The CDR3 is 18 residues long. Germline trimming cut 6 bases from V and 5 bases from J; bases unmatched to any gene: 18. Germline values: CDR1 MNHEY, CDR2 SMNVEV (reference sequence). The CDR3 loop reads CASSPILRGLRVNEKLFF. The CDR3 DNA is TGTGCCAGCAGCCCAATACTTAGGGGGCTTAGAGTAAATGAAAAACTGTTTTTT.

The V call is TRBV6-5, the J call TRBJ1-1; TRBD1 might be the D (5 bases). The ends were cut back, 0 bases at V and 5 bases at J, with 10 bases in the middle. The CDR3 spans 14 residues. CDR1 MNHEY and CDR2 SVGAGI come from the germline V gene. In DNA form, the CDR3 reads TGTGCCAGCAGTTACTCGGGGCGGGGAACTGAAGCTTTCTTT. Translation: CASSYSGRGTEAFF.

CDR3 bases: TGTGCCAGCACTCAGGCGGGTCGATCTGAAGCTTTCTTT. Residues: CASTQAGRSEAFF. The genes are TRBV9 and TRBJ1-1, with D uncertain. CDR3 size: 13 residues. Germline lookup yields CDR1 SGDLS and CDR2 YYNGEE. Trimming left V 6 bases short and J 6 bases short, with 15 bases between.

The chain links TRBV9 to TRBJ2-1; 11 nucleotides line up with TRBD2. V lost 3 bases, J lost 7 bases, and 9 bases stayed unmatched. This CDR3 region has 16 residues. Germline V gives CDR1 SGDLS, CDR2 YYNGEE. Written as DNA, the CDR3 is TGTGCCAGCAGCGCTTCCGGGACTAGCGGAGCAAATGAGCAGTTCTTC. Translated: CASSASGTSGANEQFF.

This chain's CDR3 is CASSLEGGGAWNEQFF. CDR3 coding DNA: TGTGCCAGCAGCTTAGAGGGCGGAGGAGCTTGGAATGAGCAGTTCTTC. J is TRBJ2-1 and V is TRBV7-9; possible D gene TRBD2, 5 bases. CDR1 and CDR2 (germline): SEHNR, FQNEAQ (reference sequence). Trimming cost V 1 base and J 7 bases, with 17 bases left between them. The CDR3 consists of 16 residues.

The V and J genes are TRBV2 and TRBJ1-6; 9 nucleotides match TRBD1. Per germline, CDR1 SNHLY and CDR2 FYNNEI. CDR3 length: 14 residues. After removal of 9 bases from V and 7 bases from J, the junction contained 7 bases not matched to a gene. The CDR3 DNA is TGTGCCAGAACGTCGGGACAGGGCAATTCACCCCTCCACTTT. It is translated as CARTSGQGNSPLHF.

This chain joins TRBV7-2 and TRBJ2-1, with 9 nucleotides matching TRBD1. Germline loops: CDR1 SGHTA, CDR2 FQGNSA. This CDR3 is built from 13 residues. V shed 9 bases and J 7 bases; nucleotides not matched to a gene: 7. Written as DNA, the CDR3 is TGTGCCAGTCTCCGGGACAGGGTTAATGAGCAGTTCTTC. This encodes CASLRDRVNEQFF.

This chain uses TRBV9 with TRBJ2-5; the D gene is possibly TRBD2 (6 bases). V lost 2 bases, J lost 2 bases, and 16 bases lay in between. The CDR3 extends over 16 amino acids. The V gene's germline CDR1 is SGDLS and CDR2 YYNGEE. The DNA for the CDR3 is TGTGCCAGCAGCGTTTCTCCGACGGGGGTTCAAGAGACCCAGTACTTC. Translation gives CASSVSPTGVQETQYF.

This clone has only one observation. The chain's CDR3 is CASSLQGATDTQYF. The CDR3 region has the DNA TGCGCCAGCAGCTTACAGGGGGCAACAGATACGCAGTATTTT. The V call is TRBV5-1, the J call TRBJ2-3, with 9 bases matching TRBD1. This CDR3 is 14 amino acids long. The ends lost 2 bases at V and 3 bases at J; junction bases unmatched: 1. CDR1 is SGHRS and CDR2 is YFSETQ in the germline V gene. Looking up the rest from reference TRBV5-1 and TRBJ2-3 gives the full variable domain: KAGVTQTPRYLIKTRGQQVTLSCSPISGHRSVSWYQQTPGQGLQFLFEYFSETQRNKGNFPGRFSGRQFSNSRSEMNVSTLELGDSALYLCASSLQGATDTQYFGPGTRLTVL.

The V and J genes are TRBV18 and TRBJ1-3; D unclear. The germline CDR1 and CDR2 sequences are KGHSH and LQKENI. Trimming took 3 bases from V and 0 from J, leaving 9 bases between them. This CDR3 is built from 15 residues. CDR3 DNA sequence: TGTGCCAGCTCACCGACACCAGGCTCTGGAAACACCATATATTTT. Protein sequence: CASSPTPGSGNTIYF.

The chain's CDR3 is CASSEFGEQFF. CDR3 DNA: TGCGCCAGCAGTGAATTCGGGGAGCAGTTCTTC. The chain has TRBV10-1 and TRBJ2-1; D is uncertain. In germline, CDR1 is WNHNN, CDR2 SYGVQD (reference sequence). The CDR3 spans 11 residues. V gave up 3 bases and J gave up 10 bases, with 7 bases separating them.

The genes are TRBV30 and TRBJ1-5, with 7 nucleotides matching TRBD1. This CDR3 is 14 amino acids long. The germline V gene encodes CDR1 GTSNPN and CDR2 SVGIG (reference sequence). Trimming took 2 bases from V and 2 from J; bases not matched to a gene: 3. CDR3 in amino acids: CAWSRDSGNQPQHF. In nucleotides, the CDR3 is TGTGCCTGGAGTCGGGACAGCGGCAATCAGCCCCAGCATTTT.

The J gene is TRBJ2-7, the V gene TRBV5-1; 9 nucleotides line up with TRBD1. The CDR3 loop spans 16 amino acids. CDR1 is SGHRS and CDR2 is YFSETQ in the germline V gene. Trimming at V came to 1 base and at J to 1 base, leaving 6 bases not matched to a gene. The CDR3 protein is CASSLSPGTGSYEQYF. CDR3 in DNA: TGCGCCAGCAGCTTGTCCCCCGGGACAGGGTCCTACGAGCAGTACTTC.

The gene calls are TRBV2 and TRBJ1-1, with D unresolved. The germline V gene has CDR1 SNHLY and CDR2 FYNNEI. V dropped 4 bases and J dropped 3 bases, with 12 bases sitting between them. The CDR3 contains 14 residues. CDR3 protein: CASSVRTDYTEAFF. For the CDR3, the DNA is TGTGCCAGCAGTGTTAGGACTGATTACACTGAAGCTTTCTTT.

The chain uses TRBV7-6 and TRBJ2-5; 9 bases line up with TRBD1. The CDR3 totals 15 residues. Trimming removed 1 base from V and 5 bases from J; junction bases left unmatched: 5. Germline CDR1 and CDR2: SGHVS and FNYEAQ. The CDR3 DNA follows: TGTGCCAGCAGCTTAGGGACAGGGGCCAGGGAGACCCAGTACTTC. Protein product: CASSLGTGARETQYF.